Each of the 30 T cell receptor beta chains below was sequenced from the same sample in a study of follicular helper T cells after annual influenza vaccination. Time point specified: 2015-2016 season, pre-vaccination. TCRdb's copy holds only in-frame clones and misses some; the assay was immunoSEQ multiplex PCR. The sample carries some 12,000 clones, approximately 80% recorded once. The specimen was CXCR5+ CD38- circulating T follicular helper cells from blood, collected on the day of influenza vaccination. The subset was: circulating Tfh, non-naive CD4+CXCR5+PD-1+ (ICOS+CD38+ or ICOS-CD38-). These receptor sequences come from an adult who received the influenza vaccine.

This clone was seen a handful of times. This sequence joins TRBV7-2 and TRBJ1-2; 7 nucleotides agree with TRBD1. V gave up 6 bases and J gave up 3 bases; unmatched junction bases: 7. Germline-derived CDR1 and CDR2 are SGHTA and FQGNSA. The length of the CDR3 is 14 residues. In nucleotides, the CDR3 is TGTGCCAGCAGGCCACAACAGGGGCACTATGGCTACACCTTC. Translating it yields CASRPQQGHYGYTF.

This clone appeared a few times. J is TRBJ1-1 and V is TRBV5-4; D not resolved. CDR1 is SGHNT, CDR2 YYREEE, per germline (reference sequence). V was pared by 6 bases and J by 0 bases, with 15 bases between. The CDR3 loop spans 15 amino acids. CDR3 nucleotide sequence: TGTGCCAGCAACCTCCCGGGTAGCATGAACACTGAAGCTTTCTTT. Residues: CASNLPGSMNTEAFF.

This chain uses TRBV28 with TRBJ1-4; D is possibly TRBD1 (6 bases). The CDR3 extends over 16 amino acids. The ends were cut back, 5 bases at V and 3 bases at J, with 16 bases in the middle. In germline, CDR1 is MDHEN, CDR2 SYDVKM. The CDR3 DNA follows: TGTGCCAGCAGTAGAGAGACAGGCGCACCTAATGAAAAACTGTTTTTT. The encoded protein is CASSRETGAPNEKLFF.

This rearrangement joins TRBV5-4 to TRBJ2-7; D not certain. V was trimmed by 3 bases and J by 7 bases, leaving 8 bases between them. In germline, CDR1 is SGHNT, CDR2 YYREEE (reference sequence). The CDR3 contains 11 residues. The CDR3 region is CASSSREEQYF. CDR3 sequence (DNA): TGTGCCAGCAGCTCCCGTGAAGAGCAGTACTTC.

This chain connects TRBV5-4 to TRBJ2-5; 8 bases align to TRBD1. The CDR3 sequence is 16 residues long. Trimming cost V 4 bases and J 5 bases; bases outside gene matches: 13. Germline V gives CDR1 SGHNT, CDR2 YYREEE (reference sequence). The CDR3 here is CASSTRQGPRGETQYF. CDR3 nucleotides: TGTGCCAGCAGCACCAGACAGGGGCCGAGGGGTGAGACCCAGTACTTC.

For this clone: Since the CDR3 does not end with the conserved phenylalanine or tryptophan, this likely comes from a read error. For the CDR3, the DNA is TGCGCCAGCAGCCAAGGCCTCCTACAGGGGTATGGCTACACCTCC. Protein sequence: CASSQGLLQGYGYTS. The rearrangement links TRBV4-1 to TRBJ1-2; TRBD1 aligns across 7 bases. Trimming at V came to 1 base and at J to 5 bases, leaving 7 bases not matched to a gene. Germline V gene data show CDR1 as MGHRA and CDR2 as YSYEKL. This CDR3 comprises 15 residues.

The V and J genes are TRBV18 and TRBJ2-1; D not certain. Germline-derived CDR1 and CDR2 are KGHSH and LQKENI. V lost 3 bases and J lost 1, with 10 bases in between. The CDR3 has 15 residues. This CDR3 is CASSPKGFSYNEQFF. CDR3 nucleotide sequence: TGTGCCAGCTCACCGAAAGGGTTTTCCTACAATGAGCAGTTCTTC.

J is TRBJ1-2 and V is TRBV28, with 9 nucleotides matching TRBD1. Unmatched junction bases numbered 3, after V lost 6 bases and J lost 1 base. The CDR3 spans 14 residues. Germline lookup yields CDR1 MDHEN and CDR2 SYDVKM. CDR3 region: CASRGQGYNYGYTF. CDR3 DNA sequence: TGTGCCAGCAGGGGACAGGGATATAACTATGGCTACACCTTC.

The genes are TRBV15 and TRBJ2-5, with 9 bases lining up with TRBD1. CDR3 length equals 16 residues. The junction had 9 bases not matched to a gene; V was cut back by 0 bases and J by 7 bases. Germline V gives CDR1 LNHNV, CDR2 YYDKDF (reference sequence). The CDR3 loop is CATSREVGQGLGTQYF. CDR3 sequence (DNA): TGTGCCACCAGCAGAGAAGTAGGACAGGGGCTGGGGACCCAGTACTTC.

This clone was counted once. The V gene is TRBV5-1, the J gene TRBJ2-5; D gene unclear. The CDR3 has 14 residues. V was pared by 0 bases and J by 3 bases, with 9 bases between. Germline lookup yields CDR1 SGHRS and CDR2 YFSETQ. CDR3 coding DNA: TGCGCCAGCAGCTTGGTGACTGACAAAGAGACCCAGTACTTC. Its translation is CASSLVTDKETQYF. The variable domain in full, with the rest retrieved from reference TRBV5-1 and TRBJ2-5, is KAGVTQTPRYLIKTRGQQVTLSCSPISGHRSVSWYQQTPGQGLQFLFEYFSETQRNKGNFPGRFSGRQFSNSRSEMNVSTLELGDSALYLCASSLVTDKETQYFGPGTRLLVL.

V is TRBV5-4 and J is TRBJ2-1; the match to TRBD2 covers 8 bases. The CDR3 runs to 16 residues. The trim removed 3 bases at V and 0 bases at J, leaving 5 bases unmatched. The germline V gene has CDR1 SGHNT and CDR2 YYREEE (reference sequence). The DNA of the CDR3 is TGTGCCAGCAGCTCAGGCGGGGGGAGCTCCTACAATGAGCAGTTCTTC. It yields the protein CASSSGGGSSYNEQFF.

This clone has more than one count but fewer than ten. The chain links TRBV5-1 to TRBJ1-2; TRBD1 matches 12 bases. The J segment lost 8 bases and the V segment lost 4 bases, leaving 6 bases of the junction unmatched. CDR3 size: 14 residues. Germline V gene sequence: CDR1 SGHRS, CDR2 YFSETQ. The CDR3: CASSGGTGGVGYTF. The CDR3, as DNA: TGCGCCAGCAGCGGCGGGACAGGGGGCGTCGGCTACACCTTC.

The chain joins TRBV29-1 to TRBJ1-1; no clear D. V was trimmed by 7 bases and J by 6 bases, leaving 12 bases between them. The CDR3 contains 11 residues. CDR1 and CDR2 (germline): SQVTM, ANQGSEA. The CDR3 DNA is TGCAGCGCTGCGGCCCGGGCTGAAGCTTTCTTT. Protein product: CSAAARAEAFF.

This chain links TRBV5-4 with TRBJ2-1; weak D call: TRBD1 (6 bases). Germline-derived CDR1 and CDR2 are SGHNT and YYREEE (reference sequence). The CDR3 is 15 amino acids. V was trimmed by 0 bases and J by 3 bases, leaving 10 bases between them. DNA for the CDR3: TGTGCCAGCAGCTTGGGGGGGACAATCTACAATGAGCAGTTCTTC. Its translation is CASSLGGTIYNEQFF.

V usage is TRBV19 and J usage is TRBJ1-6; no reliable D call. The CDR3 consists of 13 residues. CDR1 and CDR2 (germline): LNHDA, SQIVND (reference sequence). The germline V and J ends were trimmed by 6 bases and 11 bases, with 14 bases remaining between them. The CDR3, as DNA: TGTGCCAGTAGCCAGCAACTCGAACCACCCCTCCACTTT. Encoded protein: CASSQQLEPPLHF. Complete variable domain (other parts from reference TRBV19 and TRBJ1-6): DGGITQSPKYLFRKEGQNVTLSCEQNLNHDAMYWYRQDPGQGLRLIYYSQIVNDFQKGDIAEGYSVSREKKESFPLTVTSAQKNPTAFYLCASSQQLEPPLHFGNGTRLTVT.

The rearrangement uses TRBV28 and TRBJ1-1; the D gene is possibly TRBD1 (6 bases). The CDR3 is made up of 15 amino acids. Trimming shortened V by 6 bases and J by 1 base, and 15 bases separated the two germline ends. Germline values: CDR1 MDHEN, CDR2 SYDVKM. The CDR3 nucleotides read TGTGCCAGCAGCATTGCAGGGGTAAGGAACACTGAAGCTTTCTTT. Translation gives CASSIAGVRNTEAFF.

This chain uses TRBV5-5 with TRBJ2-7; D call uncertain. The germline V and J ends were trimmed by 4 bases and 3 bases, with 20 bases remaining between them. This CDR3 is 16 amino acids long. Looked up from germline, CDR1 is SGHKS and CDR2 is YYEKEE (reference sequence). The CDR3 protein is CASSPAGSVLGYEQYF. The CDR3 DNA follows: TGTGCCAGCAGCCCCGCTGGGTCCGTTTTGGGCTACGAGCAGTACTTC.

This chain uses TRBV5-4 with TRBJ1-1; the match to TRBD1 covers 10 bases. The length of the CDR3 is 15 residues. Trimming removed 1 base from V and 5 bases from J; junction bases left unmatched: 5. Germline V gene data show CDR1 as SGHNT and CDR2 as YYREEE (reference sequence). The CDR3 loop is CASSLPGTGVTEAFF. As DNA, the CDR3 is TGTGCCAGCAGCTTGCCCGGGACAGGGGTTACTGAAGCTTTCTTT. The variable domain in full, with the rest retrieved from reference TRBV5-4 and TRBJ1-1, is ETGVTQSPTHLIKTRGQQVTLRCSSQSGHNTVSWYQQALGQGPQFIFQYYREEENGRGNFPPRFSGLQFPNYSSELNVNALELDDSALYLCASSLPGTGVTEAFFGQGTRLTVV.

The gene calls are TRBV27 and TRBJ2-2, with D possibly being TRBD1 (6 bases). The CDR3 totals 17 residues. The germline gives CDR1 MNHEY, CDR2 SMNVEV (reference sequence). The V gene lost 5 bases and the J gene lost 4 bases, with 20 bases spanning the gap. DNA for the CDR3: TGTGCCAGCAGTCCAAAGTCCATGACAGGAACCACCGGGGAGCTGTTTTTT. It translates to CASSPKSMTGTTGELFF.

The chain carries TRBV2 and TRBJ1-6; D not resolved. Trimming took 6 bases from V and 5 from J, leaving 14 bases between them. Germline V gene data show CDR1 as SNHLY and CDR2 as FYNNEI. CDR3 length equals 15 residues. CDR3 amino acids: CASRLRLSDNSPLHF. The CDR3 DNA sequence: TGTGCCAGCAGGCTCAGGCTTTCCGATAATTCACCCCTCCACTTT.

This clone was detected only once. The gene calls are TRBV28 and TRBJ1-2, with 7 nucleotides matching TRBD1. After removal of 3 bases from V and 7 bases from J, the junction contained 8 bases not matched to a gene. CDR3 size: 14 residues. CDR1 and CDR2 from the germline V gene are MDHEN and SYDVKM. The CDR3 DNA is TGTGCCAGCAGTTTTGGGACAGACTTCGGTGGCTACACCTTC. The encoded protein is CASSFGTDFGGYTF.

The chain uses TRBV5-1 and TRBJ2-7; no firm D call. V lost 4 bases, J lost 0 bases, and 5 bases lay in between. Germline V gives CDR1 SGHRS, CDR2 YFSETQ. The CDR3 contains 12 residues. CDR3 coding DNA: TGCGCCAGCAGCACCGGCTCCTACGAGCAGTACTTC. Translation gives CASSTGSYEQYF.

This clone was seen a handful of times. V and J are TRBV14 and TRBJ2-7, with 7 positions matching TRBD2. The V gene's germline CDR1 is SGHDN and CDR2 FVKESK. J lost 7 bases, V lost 5 bases, and 14 bases had no gene match. The length of the CDR3 is 15 residues. As DNA, the CDR3 is TGTGCCAGCAGCAGCGACTCCGGGGGGACCAGGGAGCAGTACTTC. Its translation: CASSSDSGGTREQYF.

The chain employs TRBV10-3 and TRBJ2-7; TRBD2 is a possible D gene (6 bases). Trimming took off 4 bases at V and 2 bases at J, with 15 bases between the two ends. The CDR3 covers 15 residues. From germline, CDR1 is ENHRY and CDR2 SYGVKD. The CDR3 here is CAISVPRGLTYEQYF. The CDR3, as DNA: TGTGCCATCAGTGTCCCGCGGGGCCTTACCTACGAGCAGTACTTC.

V is TRBV7-7 and J is TRBJ1-1; D remains ambiguous. This CDR3 has 15 amino acids. V was shortened by 1 base and J by 2 bases, with 11 bases between the two germline ends. CDR1 is SSHAT and CDR2 is FNYEAQ in the germline V gene (reference sequence). CDR3 DNA: TGTGCCAGCAGCTTAGATGTGGGCCCCAACACTGAAGCTTTCTTT. Amino acids: CASSLDVGPNTEAFF.

The chain is built from TRBV4-2 and TRBJ2-1; TRBD1 agrees at 11 bases. Losses at the gene ends were 3 bases for V and 5 bases for J; bases not matched to a gene: 6. In germline, CDR1 is LGHNA, CDR2 YNFKEQ. The length of the CDR3 is 16 residues. The CDR3, as DNA: TGTGCCAGCAGCCAGCCCGGGACAGGGGGAAACAATGAGCAGTTCTTC. Translated: CASSQPGTGGNNEQFF.

The chain is built from TRBV2 and TRBJ2-3; D remains ambiguous. The V end was cut by 6 bases, the J end by 5 bases, with 18 bases between. Germline V CDR1 and CDR2: SNHLY, FYNNEI. There are 15 residues in the CDR3. Written as DNA, the CDR3 is TGTGCCAGCAGCCCTTCCCGGTCAGTACGAGATACGCAGTATTTT. Translating it yields CASSPSRSVRDTQYF.

The rearrangement links TRBV30 to TRBJ2-3, with 11 bases fitting TRBD1. The CDR3 loop spans 14 amino acids. CDR1 GTSNPN and CDR2 SVGIG come from the germline V gene (reference sequence). The trim removed 4 bases at V and 5 bases at J, leaving 5 bases unmatched. The CDR3 loop is CAWTLGQGEDTQYF. The CDR3, as DNA: TGTGCCTGGACGCTGGGACAGGGGGAAGATACGCAGTATTTT.

This clone was observed a few times. The chain has TRBV5-4 and TRBJ2-7; 7 bases are shared with TRBD1. Trimming took 3 bases from V and 7 from J; bases not matched to a gene: 13. CDR1 is SGHNT, CDR2 YYREEE, per germline (reference sequence). CDR3 length: 15 amino acids. The CDR3 sequence is CASSSYTGALWEQYF. For the CDR3, the DNA is TGTGCCAGCAGCTCATATACAGGGGCTTTGTGGGAGCAGTACTTC.

The J gene is TRBJ1-3, the V gene TRBV30; a weak D match, TRBD1 (5 bases). CDR1 is GTSNPN, CDR2 SVGIG, per germline (reference sequence). This CDR3 is 13 amino acids long. Deletions cut 5 bases from V and 5 bases from J, with 13 bases between. DNA for the CDR3: TGTGCCTGGGAGGGGACCTCGCGAAACACCATATATTTT. Translating gives CAWEGTSRNTIYF.